A selection of T cell receptor beta chains follows, all from one sample in a study of response to subunit inactivated influenza vaccine. MiXCR, run by TCRdb on the RT-PCR reads, gives a single entry per CDR3 protein. This sample has about 780,000 distinct CDR3 sequences, with approximately 17% found just once. The sample was PBMCs from blood, taken 4 to 6 days after vaccination. Receptor source: a man in his fifties or sixties who received an inactivated influenza vaccine. CDR3s include the opening cysteine and the closing phenylalanine or tryptophan. Fields, in order: V gene, J gene, clone size, D gene, CDR3 DNA, CDR3 protein. A D gene is named only where the DNA matches it firmly. Not all rows give a size; the values are once, few, many and, for expanded clones, a class.

v_gene: TRBV2; j_gene: TRBJ1-5; abundance: -; d_gene: TRBD1; CDR3nt: TGTGCCAGCATGAGTCAGGGGGCCCCAAATCAGCCCCAGCATTTT; CDR3aa: CASMSQGAPNQPQHF
v_gene: TRBV20-1; j_gene: TRBJ2-3; abundance: few; d_gene: -; CDR3nt: TGCAGTGCCCCCCCCGCGTACCTACGCACAGATACGCAGTATTTT; CDR3aa: CSAPPAYLRTDTQYF
v_gene: TRBV6-1; j_gene: TRBJ2-1; abundance: -; d_gene: TRBD2; CDR3nt: TGTGCCAGCAGTGTGTCTGTAGCGGGGTACTACAATGAGCAGTTCTTC; CDR3aa: CASSVSVAGYYNEQFF
v_gene: TRBV7-6; j_gene: TRBJ2-3; abundance: -; d_gene: -; CDR3nt: TGTGCCAGCAGCCCCAGCCGGGGAACAGATACGCAGTATTTT; CDR3aa: CASSPSRGTDTQYF
v_gene: TRBV30; j_gene: TRBJ2-7; abundance: -; d_gene: TRBD1; CDR3nt: TGTGCCTGGAGTGTACTGGGGACAGGGGTTTCCGAGCAGTACTTC; CDR3aa: CAWSVLGTGVSEQYF
v_gene: TRBV12-5; j_gene: TRBJ2-6; abundance: -; d_gene: TRBD1; CDR3nt: TGTGCTAGTGGTCTATCGGGACAGGGTTCTGGGGCCAACGTCCTGACTTTC; CDR3aa: CASGLSGQGSGANVLTF
v_gene: TRBV12-3/TRBV12-4; j_gene: TRBJ1-1; abundance: many; d_gene: -; CDR3nt: TGTGCCAGCAGTTTAGAGGCAGGGGCGAACACTGAAGCTTTCTTT; CDR3aa: CASSLEAGANTEAFF
v_gene: TRBV7-2; j_gene: TRBJ2-1; abundance: -; d_gene: -; CDR3nt: TGTGCCAGCAGCCTTACGGTCGGGGAGCAGTTCTTC; CDR3aa: CASSLTVGEQFF
v_gene: TRBV12-3/TRBV12-4; j_gene: TRBJ2-1; abundance: few; d_gene: -; CDR3nt: TGTGCCAGCAGTTTATGGAAAACCTACAATGAGCAGTTCTTC; CDR3aa: CASSLWKTYNEQFF
v_gene: TRBV3-1; j_gene: TRBJ2-7; abundance: -; d_gene: -; CDR3nt: TGTGCCAGCAGCCAAGAGGGGCGAGTAGATCGGTCCTACGAGCAGTACTTC; CDR3aa: CASSQEGRVDRSYEQYF
v_gene: TRBV12-3/TRBV12-4; j_gene: TRBJ2-1; abundance: many; d_gene: -; CDR3nt: TGCGCCAGCAGCCGAGAAAGCTCCTACAATGAGCAGTTCTTC; CDR3aa: CASSRESSYNEQFF
v_gene: TRBV5-1; j_gene: TRBJ2-7; abundance: few; d_gene: TRBD1; CDR3nt: TGCGCCAGCAGCTTCGGACAGGAATACGAGCAGTACTTC; CDR3aa: CASSFGQEYEQYF
v_gene: TRBV4-1; j_gene: TRBJ2-2; abundance: -; d_gene: -; CDR3nt: TGCGCCAGCAGCCAAGATAGGGGTCCAAGACGGGGGACCGGGGAGCTGTTTTTT; CDR3aa: CASSQDRGPRRGTGELFF
v_gene: TRBV4-1; j_gene: TRBJ2-1; abundance: few; d_gene: -; CDR3nt: TGCGCCAGCAGCCAAAGGGAGTTGAGCTCCTACAATGAGCAGTTCTTC; CDR3aa: CASSQRELSSYNEQFF
v_gene: TRBV12-3/TRBV12-4; j_gene: TRBJ2-3; abundance: few; d_gene: -; CDR3nt: TGTGCCAGCAACCTCTCTCCCCGGGAGGATACGCAGTATTTT; CDR3aa: CASNLSPREDTQYF
v_gene: TRBV5-8; j_gene: TRBJ2-7; abundance: -; d_gene: TRBD1; CDR3nt: TGTGCCAGCAGCTCGGGACCGGGACAGGGGTTTTACGAGCAGTACTTC; CDR3aa: CASSSGPGQGFYEQYF
v_gene: TRBV5-5; j_gene: TRBJ2-3; abundance: -; d_gene: -; CDR3nt: TGTGCCAGCAGCTTTTCCGGGGGCCGAAACACAGATACGCAGTATTTT; CDR3aa: CASSFSGGRNTDTQYF
v_gene: TRBV7-9; j_gene: TRBJ2-1; abundance: few; d_gene: TRBD1; CDR3nt: TGTGCCAGCAGCTTAGCGGGACAGGGGAGTCCCTACAATGAGCAGTTCTTC; CDR3aa: CASSLAGQGSPYNEQFF
v_gene: TRBV20-1; j_gene: TRBJ2-7; abundance: -; d_gene: TRBD1; CDR3nt: TGCAGTGCTGGTGGAGGGACAGGGGCTGGCGAGCAGTACTTC; CDR3aa: CSAGGGTGAGEQYF
v_gene: TRBV20-1; j_gene: TRBJ2-7; abundance: few; d_gene: TRBD1; CDR3nt: TGCAGTGCTAGAGATCTACGGGGGACAGGGCACCGGGGGGAGCAGTACTTC; CDR3aa: CSARDLRGTGHRGEQYF
v_gene: TRBV6-2/TRBV6-3; j_gene: TRBJ2-3; abundance: -; d_gene: -; CDR3nt: TGTGCCAGCAGTTCCGAGGTAGATACGCAGTATTTT; CDR3aa: CASSSEVDTQYF
v_gene: TRBV7-2; j_gene: TRBJ2-3; abundance: -; d_gene: -; CDR3nt: TGTGCCAGCAGCCAGGAGACCCATACGCAGTATTTT; CDR3aa: CASSQETHTQYF
v_gene: TRBV4-2; j_gene: TRBJ1-1; abundance: many; d_gene: -; CDR3nt: TGTGCCAGCAGCCAAGACTTCCGCCCCCAAGGAGCTTTCTTT; CDR3aa: CASSQDFRPQGAFF
v_gene: TRBV6-1; j_gene: TRBJ2-7; abundance: -; d_gene: TRBD1; CDR3nt: TGTGCCAGCAGAACGGGACAGGGTACCTACGAGCAGTACTTC; CDR3aa: CASRTGQGTYEQYF
v_gene: TRBV4-3; j_gene: TRBJ2-2; abundance: -; d_gene: -; CDR3nt: TGCGCCAGCAGCCAAGATAGGGCCGATAACACCGGGGAGCTGTTTTTT; CDR3aa: CASSQDRADNTGELFF
v_gene: TRBV20-1; j_gene: TRBJ2-5; abundance: -; d_gene: TRBD1; CDR3nt: TGCAGTGCTAGGGCCCCGAGGGGGCCACAAGAGACCCAGTACTTC; CDR3aa: CSARAPRGPQETQYF
v_gene: TRBV4-3; j_gene: TRBJ1-4; abundance: few; d_gene: -; CDR3nt: TGCGCCAGCAGCCAAGATTACATTAATGAAAAACTGTTTTTT; CDR3aa: CASSQDYINEKLFF
v_gene: TRBV20-1; j_gene: TRBJ2-1; abundance: few; d_gene: TRBD2; CDR3nt: TGCAGTGCAAAGCGGGGCTCCTACAATGAGCAGTTCTTC; CDR3aa: CSAKRGSYNEQFF
v_gene: TRBV12-3/TRBV12-4; j_gene: TRBJ2-1; abundance: many; d_gene: TRBD1; CDR3nt: TGTGCCAGCAGTACACGGACAGGGAACAATGAGCAGTTCTTC; CDR3aa: CASSTRTGNNEQFF
v_gene: TRBV12-3/TRBV12-4; j_gene: TRBJ1-6; abundance: few; d_gene: TRBD1; CDR3nt: TGTGCCAGCAGTCCCCGTACGGGACAGGGCTCCTATAATTCACCCCTCCACTTT; CDR3aa: CASSPRTGQGSYNSPLHF
v_gene: TRBV20-1; j_gene: TRBJ2-5; abundance: once; d_gene: -; CDR3nt: TGCAGTGCGAAGGCCCAACCCTTAGAGACCCAGTACTTC; CDR3aa: CSAKAQPLETQYF
v_gene: TRBV20-1; j_gene: TRBJ2-5; abundance: many; d_gene: TRBD1; CDR3nt: TGCAGTGCCGACGGGACAGGGGTCGAGACCCAGTACTTC; CDR3aa: CSADGTGVETQYF
v_gene: TRBV7-2; j_gene: TRBJ2-5; abundance: -; d_gene: -; CDR3nt: TGTGCCAGCAGCTTAAGCTCTAGCGTGGCGGGTACCCAGTACTTC; CDR3aa: CASSLSSSVAGTQYF